A single sample gave rise to the 11 T cell receptor beta chains below, sequenced in a study of lymphopenia after photon versus proton radiotherapy. Profiled with immunoSEQ multiplex PCR; TCRdb holds only in-frame clones, not every one. Found here are 60,000 to 75,000 clones, about nine tenths of them singletons; the top ten hold 10% to 15%. The starting material was peripheral blood, obtained from a patient treated with proton-based radiotherapy. The origin of the receptors is a man at least 80 years old with esophageal cancer.

Notes on this clone: Other DNA sequences in this specimen translate into the identical CDR3. The chain links TRBV5-4 to TRBJ2-7; 8 positions match TRBD1. CDR1 is SGHNT and CDR2 is YYREEE in the germline V gene (reference sequence). CDR3 size: 15 residues. The J segment lost 0 bases and the V segment lost 2 bases, leaving 4 bases of the junction unmatched. The CDR3 spells CASSLDRGSSYEQYF. The CDR3 DNA is TGTGCCAGCAGCTTAGACAGGGGCAGCTCCTACGAGCAGTACTTC.

The J gene is TRBJ2-5, the V gene TRBV7-9, with 11 nucleotides matching TRBD1. Trimming removed 2 bases from V and 4 bases from J; junction bases left unmatched: 6. The V gene's germline CDR1 is SEHNR and CDR2 FQNEAQ (reference sequence). The CDR3 length is 16 residues. The CDR3 DNA reads TGTGCCAGCAGCTTACGAGGACAGGGGGCAGGAGAGACCCAGTACTTC. This gives the protein CASSLRGQGAGETQYF.

The rearrangement uses TRBV7-2 and TRBJ1-5; 7 bases match TRBD1. Germline CDR1 is SGHTA and CDR2 is FQGNSA. V lost 3 bases, J lost 4 bases, and 3 bases stayed unmatched. There are 14 residues in the CDR3. The CDR3 region is CASSFHRGNQPQHF. The DNA for the CDR3 is TGTGCCAGCAGCTTCCACAGGGGAAATCAGCCCCAGCATTTT.

The CDR3: CASSSLAGGEQFF. In DNA form, the CDR3 reads TGTGCCAGCAGCTCCTTAGCGGGGGGTGAGCAGTTCTTC. The rearrangement uses TRBV5-8 and TRBJ2-1; 10 bases map to TRBD2. The CDR3 consists of 13 residues. Trimming took 3 bases from V and 9 from J; bases not matched to a gene: 3. Germline CDR1 SGHTS, CDR2 YDEGEE.

This chain connects TRBV18 to TRBJ2-1; D remains unclear. Per germline, CDR1 KGHSH and CDR2 LQKENI. The CDR3 has 14 residues. With 3 bases removed from V and 1 base from J, the gap between germline ends came to 7 bases. The CDR3 protein is CASSPGVSYNEQFF. CDR3 DNA: TGTGCCAGCTCACCCGGAGTTTCCTACAATGAGCAGTTCTTC.

This clone occurred a few times. The chain joins TRBV5-6 to TRBJ2-5; 12 nucleotides match TRBD2. Germline CDR1 reads SGHDT; CDR2 reads YYEEEE. This CDR3 spans 15 amino acids. V lost 3 bases, J lost 7 bases, and 7 bases stayed unmatched. The CDR3 coding sequence is TGTGCCAGCAGCTCTTGGACTAGCGGGGAGGGGACCCAGTACTTC. This sequence encodes CASSSWTSGEGTQYF. Complete variable domain (other parts from reference TRBV5-6 and TRBJ2-5): DAGVTQSPTHLIKTRGQQVTLRCSPKSGHDTVSWYQQALGQGPQFIFQYYEEEERQRGNFPDRFSGHQFPNYSSELNVNALLLGDSALYLCASSSWTSGEGTQYFGPGTRLLVL.

In this sample, this clone turned up once. This chain uses TRBV6-5 with TRBJ1-5; D perhaps matches TRBD1 (6 bases). In germline, CDR1 is MNHEY, CDR2 SVGAGI. V was shortened by 6 bases and J by 6 bases, with 15 bases between the two germline ends. This CDR3 is built from 14 residues. Here the CDR3 DNA reads TGTGCCAGCAGACCGGGGGCGGGCCCTCAGCCCCAGCATTTT. Translating it yields CASRPGAGPQPQHF.

The rearrangement joins TRBV12-2 to TRBJ2-7. TRBV12-2 is deemed a pseudogene. The CDR3 runs to 19 residues. CDR3 DNA: TGTGCAAGTCGCCACGGACAGGAGCTAGGAGGGAGGGTCTCCTACGAGCAGTACTTC. It specifies CASRHGQELGGRVSYEQYF.

The chain employs TRBV11-2 and TRBJ2-7; unclear D gene. CDR1 and CDR2 from the germline V gene are SGHAT and FQNNGV. V was trimmed by 1 base and J by 3 bases, leaving 7 bases between them. CDR3 length equals 13 residues. The CDR3 reads CASSLGAIYEQYF. As DNA, the CDR3 is TGTGCCAGCAGCTTAGGGGCGATCTACGAGCAGTACTTC.

Only one count was recorded for this clone. The rearrangement links TRBV9 to TRBJ1-3; possible D gene TRBD1, 5 bases. Trimming took 3 bases from V and 0 from J, leaving 13 bases between them. This CDR3 is 16 amino acids long. Germline loops: CDR1 SGDLS, CDR2 YYNGEE. This chain's CDR3 is CASSAGGSYSGNTIYF. CDR3 bases: TGTGCCAGCAGCGCGGGGGGGTCCTACTCTGGAAACACCATATATTTT. The full variable domain, completed using reference TRBV9 and TRBJ1-3, is DSGVTQTPKHLITATGQRVTLRCSPRSGDLSVYWYQQSLDQGLQFLIQYYNGEERAKGNILERFSAQQFPDLHSELNLSSLELGDSALYFCASSAGGSYSGNTIYFGEGSWLTVV.

This chain uses TRBV7-7 with TRBJ2-5; 7 nucleotides match TRBD2. The CDR3 runs 14 residues. J gave up 5 bases and V 5 bases, and 8 bases lay outside the gene matches. Germline V CDR1 and CDR2: SSHAT, FNYEAQ (reference sequence). In DNA form, the CDR3 reads TGTGCCAGCAGCCAAAGGACGCGGGGGGAGACCCAGTACTTC. Its translation is CASSQRTRGETQYF.